The clone carrying this T cell receptor beta chain has at least ten counts. Its antigen is unidentified. RNA served as the template for amplifying TCR beta CDR3 regions. HTBI-primed RT-PCR formed the first round, and a multiplex PCR formed the second. TCRdb used MiXCR to reprocess the multiplex PCR reads, holding one entry per CDR3 protein. Found here are about 740,000 distinct CDR3 sequences, 40% of them singletons; the top ten hold 44%. The sample is drawn from a study of Graves' ophthalmopathy and Graves' hyperthyroidism. General study points: Using a 13-signature model, the authors split ophthalmopathy from stable hyperthyroidism, with 87.88% sensitivity and roughly 80% specificity.

Ineligible for inclusion were patients with other autoimmune diseases, uncontrolled infections, pregnancy or lactation. This CDR3 spans 12 amino acids. In germline, CDR1 is SNHLY, CDR2 FYNNEI. V dropped 6 bases and J dropped 7; count of bases not matched to a gene: 5. The receptor comes from an adult man with Graves' ophthalmopathy. Sample: peripheral blood. The rearrangement joins TRBV2 to TRBJ1-1; 7 bases map to TRBD1. CDR3 residues: CASRGWDSEAFF. CDR3 sequence (DNA): TGTGCCAGCAGGGGCTGGGACAGTGAAGCTTTCTTT.